One TCR beta chain is described in this entry. PCR involved 60 Vbeta and 13 Jbeta primers. As processed by the authors: As a later analysis found, there were tens of millions of unique TCR beta chains, of which some 10 million were shared. The protocol was immunoSEQ multiplex PCR, while the TCRdb copy is restricted to in-frame clones and leaves out a portion. V, J and clone size reflect that table, while D and trimming were determined from the DNA. The sample records about 150,000 clones, 70% to 85% being singletons. Germline trimming cut 0 bases from V and 9 bases from J; bases unmatched to any gene: 5. Per germline, CDR1 WSHSY and CDR2 SAAADI. This CDR3 comprises 14 residues. The data belong to a study of cytomegalovirus exposure and HLA in healthy donors.

This TCR was recovered from a man aged 40-50 years in good health and CMV-seronegative. Specimen: PBMCs. This rearrangement joins TRBV10-2 to TRBJ2-1; 7 nucleotides agree with TRBD2. The CDR3: CASSESGTTLEQFF. Here the CDR3 DNA reads TGCGCCAGCAGTGAGTCGGGGACTACCCTTGAGCAGTTCTTC.